This T cell receptor beta chain was observed in a study of T cells in Graves' hyperthyroidism and ophthalmopathy. A note on this clonotype: The antigen remains undetermined. A single base separates this from a much larger clone, so it may be a read error.

General observations from the study: Blood shared most expanded thyroid clonotypes above 0.001. With a median lead of approximately six months before onset, the model predicted ophthalmopathy.

CDR3 size: 10 residues. Trimming removed 11 bases from V and 2 bases from J, with 6 bases in between. Hyperthyroidism, newly diagnosed and lasting under 2 months, affected patients aged 18 to 65. Using RNA transcripts as the source, TCR beta CDR3 regions were amplified. A first-round RT-PCR of the TCR CDR3 used the HTBI primer set. In TCRdb, the multiplex PCR reads were re-called with MiXCR into one record per CDR3 protein. The data contain some 600,000 distinct CDR3 sequences, approximately 13% of them singletons. The sequence was obtained from a woman younger than 45 with Graves' hyperthyroidism that later progressed to Graves' ophthalmopathy. The sequenced sample consisted of blood. The genes are TRBV12-3 or TRBV12-4 and TRBJ1-1; D not certain. The CDR3 loop is CAVSNTEAFF. CDR3 in DNA: TGTGCCGTCTCAAACACTGAAGCTTTCTTT.